The 18 T cell receptor beta chains in this list originate from one sample, sequenced in a study of shared clonotypes between healthy human individuals. Naive CD8 cells, CD45RO-negative and positively selected for CCR7, excluded terminally differentiated effector memory CD45RA+ cells. Method: immunoSEQ multiplex PCR; TCRdb's copy keeps in-frame clones and lacks some. This table has about 2.2 million clones, 93% appearing once. The sequenced material came from naive CD8+ T cells from PBMCs. All receptors derive from a man between 18 and 29 years old in good health. Some clones in this sample may be carry-over from other donors' samples.

This chain uses TRBV28 with TRBJ2-7, with 7 positions matching TRBD1. Germline CDR1 MDHEN, CDR2 SYDVKM. Trimming at V came to 8 bases and at J to 3 bases, leaving 13 bases not matched to a gene. This CDR3 region has 15 residues. The CDR3 DNA is TGTGCCAGCGCTCACAGGGGAGTTTATGTCTACGAGCAGTACTTC. This gives the protein CASAHRGVYVYEQYF.

The chain carries TRBV19 and TRBJ1-1, with D maybe TRBD1 (5 bases). The ends were cut back, 7 bases at V and 0 bases at J, with 18 bases in the middle. Germline CDR1 and CDR2: LNHDA and SQIVND (reference sequence). The CDR3 covers 16 residues. For the CDR3, the DNA is TGTGCCAGTACCCTCCGGGGGACCCTCCTGAACACTGAAGCTTTCTTT. Translating it yields CASTLRGTLLNTEAFF.

This sequence joins TRBV7-9 and TRBJ2-7, with 10 positions matching TRBD2. This CDR3 region has 15 residues. Germline lookup yields CDR1 SEHNR and CDR2 FQNEAQ (reference sequence). J gave up 2 bases and V 3 bases, and 4 bases lay outside the gene matches. The CDR3 sequence is CASSFSGLAAYEQYF. Written as DNA, the CDR3 is TGTGCCAGCAGCTTTTCCGGACTAGCGGCCTACGAGCAGTACTTC.

The chain carries TRBV7-9 and TRBJ2-7; maybe TRBD2 (5 bases). The CDR3 has 13 amino acids. Germline CDR1 reads SEHNR; CDR2 reads FQNEAQ (reference sequence). Trimming removed 5 bases from V and 5 bases from J, with 13 bases in between. The CDR3 loop reads CASSLRSGNEQYF. The DNA of the CDR3 is TGTGCCAGCAGCCTTAGGTCGGGGAACGAGCAGTACTTC.

This chain uses TRBV28 with TRBJ2-2; D gene uncertain. Per the germline V gene, CDR1 is MDHEN and CDR2 is SYDVKM. The CDR3 extends over 17 amino acids. With 2 bases removed from V and 0 bases from J, the gap between germline ends came to 13 bases. This CDR3 reads CASSLAPRTPNTGELFF. In DNA, the CDR3 is TGTGCCAGCAGTTTAGCCCCCAGGACGCCGAACACCGGGGAGCTGTTTTTT.

The rearrangement links TRBV7-8 to TRBJ1-1, with 10 bases lining up with TRBD1. Germline CDR1 reads SGHVS; CDR2 reads FQNEAQ. The CDR3 length is 17 residues. V was clipped by 3 bases and J by 3 bases; unmatched bases: 10. CDR3 coding DNA: TGTGCCAGCAGCTTGTTTGGGGCCGGGACAGGGGACACTGAAGCTTTCTTT. Translating gives CASSLFGAGTGDTEAFF.

This clone is a singleton in its sample. The J gene is TRBJ2-7, the V gene TRBV5-1; 7 nucleotides match TRBD2. Germline lookup yields CDR1 SGHRS and CDR2 YFSETQ. CDR3 length equals 14 residues. V lost 0 bases, J lost 3 bases, and 3 bases stayed unmatched. The CDR3 here is CASSLGGSVYEQYF. CDR3 nucleotide sequence: TGCGCCAGCAGCTTGGGCGGGAGCGTCTACGAGCAGTACTTC.

As regards this clone: Distinct nucleotide sequences in the sample also encode this CDR3. The rearrangement uses TRBV9 and TRBJ1-5, with D unresolved. CDR3 size: 14 residues. Trimming took off 2 bases at V and 0 bases at J, with 6 bases between the two ends. Looked up from germline, CDR1 is SGDLS and CDR2 is YYNGEE. CDR3 sequence reads: CASSVASSNQPQHF. CDR3 sequence (DNA): TGTGCCAGCAGCGTCGCCAGTAGCAATCAGCCCCAGCATTTT. The whole variable domain, remainder taken from reference TRBV9 and TRBJ1-5, is DSGVTQTPKHLITATGQRVTLRCSPRSGDLSVYWYQQSLDQGLQFLIQYYNGEERAKGNILERFSAQQFPDLHSELNLSSLELGDSALYFCASSVASSNQPQHFGDGTRLSIL.

This chain joins TRBV2 and TRBJ2-2, with D perhaps TRBD2 (5 bases). CDR1 is SNHLY and CDR2 is FYNNEI in the germline V gene. Trimming removed 7 bases from V and 3 bases from J, with 12 bases in between. The CDR3 totals 14 residues. CDR3 residues: CASIFSAYTGELFF. The CDR3 DNA reads TGTGCCAGCATATTTAGCGCGTACACCGGGGAGCTGTTTTTT.

The chain uses TRBV9 and TRBJ2-1; 8 bases are a match to TRBD2. CDR3 length: 15 residues. V lost 7 bases to trimming and J lost 7 bases; unmatched junction nucleotides: 13. CDR1 is SGDLS and CDR2 is YYNGEE in the germline V gene. The CDR3 DNA reads as TGTGCCAGCGCTGTAGGCGGAGGGACTAGTAATGAGCAGTTCTTC. Translation gives CASAVGGGTSNEQFF.

The chain has TRBV6-5 and TRBJ1-1; perhaps TRBD1 as D (6 bases). Germline CDR1 reads MNHEY; CDR2 reads SVGAGI. The CDR3 has 13 amino acids. Between the trimmed V and J ends, which lost 6 bases and 2 bases, there was a span of 10 bases. The CDR3 sequence: CASRRQVNTEAFF. DNA for the CDR3: TGTGCCAGCAGGCGACAGGTTAACACTGAAGCTTTCTTT.

The rearrangement joins TRBV7-2 to TRBJ2-2; 9 bases map to TRBD2. The CDR3 has 16 amino acids. Looked up from germline, CDR1 is SGHTA and CDR2 is FQGNSA. Trimming at V came to 5 bases and at J to 7 bases, leaving 11 bases not matched to a gene. The CDR3 protein is CASSPPLAGAIGELFF. The DNA of the CDR3 is TGTGCCAGCAGCCCCCCCTTAGCGGGAGCTATCGGGGAGCTGTTTTTT. The whole variable domain, filled in from reference TRBV7-2 and TRBJ2-2, reads GAGVSQSPSNKVTEKGKDVELRCDPISGHTALYWYRQSLGQGLEFLIYFQGNSAPDKSGLPSDRFSAERTGGSVSTLTIQRTQQEDSAVYLCASSPPLAGAIGELFFGEGSRLTVL.

DNA of the CDR3: TGTGCCAGTAGTAGGCCAGTCGGCAGGCCTAATGAAAAACTGTTTTTT. Translated: CASSRPVGRPNEKLFF. The chain uses TRBV19 and TRBJ1-4; no clear D. V lost 4 bases, J lost 3 bases, and 15 bases lay in between. The length of the CDR3 is 16 residues. Looked up from germline, CDR1 is LNHDA and CDR2 is SQIVND (reference sequence).

The chain combines TRBV29-1 with TRBJ1-1; possible D gene TRBD1, 6 bases. V shed 6 bases and J shed 4 bases, with 24 bases lying between them. The CDR3 spans 16 residues. Per germline, CDR1 SQVTM and CDR2 ANQGSEA. CDR3 amino acids: CSVLGGARPEGTEAFF. The DNA for the CDR3 is TGCAGCGTCCTGGGGGGGGCGCGCCCCGAAGGCACTGAAGCTTTCTTT. The full variable domain, in which reference TRBV29-1 and TRBJ1-1 provide the parts outside the CDR3, is SAVISQKPSRDICQRGTSLTIQCQVDSQVTMMFWYRQQPGQSLTLIATANQGSEATYESGFVIDKFPISRPNLTFSTLTVSNMSPEDSSIYLCSVLGGARPEGTEAFFGQGTRLTVV.

This chain joins TRBV7-9 and TRBJ2-7; D may be TRBD1 or TRBD2 (6 bases each). V was trimmed by 5 bases and J by 4 bases, leaving 30 bases between them. Germline V gene lookup returns CDR1 SEHNR and CDR2 FQNEAQ (reference sequence). There are 19 residues in the CDR3. In DNA, the CDR3 is TGTGCCAGCAGCCAGAGGGGGGCCAGGGAAATGAGCAAGAAATACGAGCAGTACTTC. Amino acids: CASSQRGAREMSKKYEQYF.

The chain is built from TRBV19 and TRBJ1-5; D is unresolved. With 2 bases removed from V and 5 bases from J, the gap between germline ends came to 13 bases. The CDR3 is 15 residues long. Germline CDR1 is LNHDA and CDR2 is SQIVND (reference sequence). The CDR3 nucleotides read TGTGCCAGTAGTATAAAGGACCAAGGGCATCAGCCCCAGCATTTT. It specifies CASSIKDQGHQPQHF.

The chain couples TRBV6-1 to TRBJ2-7; no clear D gene. There are 14 residues in the CDR3. Between the trimmed V and J ends, which lost 2 bases and 5 bases, there was a span of 13 bases. Germline V gives CDR1 MNHNS, CDR2 SASEGT. CDR3 nucleotide sequence: TGTGCCAGCAGTGAACTAGACTCCGAGAACGAGCAGTACTTC. Amino acid sequence: CASSELDSENEQYF.

For this clone: The sample has other DNA sequences that encode this CDR3 too. As DNA, the CDR3 is TGCGCCAGCAGCCAAGGCACTAGCGGGAAAGAGACCCAGTACTTC. Translated, it gives CASSQGTSGKETQYF. The chain recombines TRBV4-3 with TRBJ2-5, with TRBD2 matching 10 bases. With V trimmed by 1 base and J by 3 bases, 2 bases remained unmatched. The CDR3 runs to 15 residues. Per the germline V gene, CDR1 is LGHNA and CDR2 is YSLEER.